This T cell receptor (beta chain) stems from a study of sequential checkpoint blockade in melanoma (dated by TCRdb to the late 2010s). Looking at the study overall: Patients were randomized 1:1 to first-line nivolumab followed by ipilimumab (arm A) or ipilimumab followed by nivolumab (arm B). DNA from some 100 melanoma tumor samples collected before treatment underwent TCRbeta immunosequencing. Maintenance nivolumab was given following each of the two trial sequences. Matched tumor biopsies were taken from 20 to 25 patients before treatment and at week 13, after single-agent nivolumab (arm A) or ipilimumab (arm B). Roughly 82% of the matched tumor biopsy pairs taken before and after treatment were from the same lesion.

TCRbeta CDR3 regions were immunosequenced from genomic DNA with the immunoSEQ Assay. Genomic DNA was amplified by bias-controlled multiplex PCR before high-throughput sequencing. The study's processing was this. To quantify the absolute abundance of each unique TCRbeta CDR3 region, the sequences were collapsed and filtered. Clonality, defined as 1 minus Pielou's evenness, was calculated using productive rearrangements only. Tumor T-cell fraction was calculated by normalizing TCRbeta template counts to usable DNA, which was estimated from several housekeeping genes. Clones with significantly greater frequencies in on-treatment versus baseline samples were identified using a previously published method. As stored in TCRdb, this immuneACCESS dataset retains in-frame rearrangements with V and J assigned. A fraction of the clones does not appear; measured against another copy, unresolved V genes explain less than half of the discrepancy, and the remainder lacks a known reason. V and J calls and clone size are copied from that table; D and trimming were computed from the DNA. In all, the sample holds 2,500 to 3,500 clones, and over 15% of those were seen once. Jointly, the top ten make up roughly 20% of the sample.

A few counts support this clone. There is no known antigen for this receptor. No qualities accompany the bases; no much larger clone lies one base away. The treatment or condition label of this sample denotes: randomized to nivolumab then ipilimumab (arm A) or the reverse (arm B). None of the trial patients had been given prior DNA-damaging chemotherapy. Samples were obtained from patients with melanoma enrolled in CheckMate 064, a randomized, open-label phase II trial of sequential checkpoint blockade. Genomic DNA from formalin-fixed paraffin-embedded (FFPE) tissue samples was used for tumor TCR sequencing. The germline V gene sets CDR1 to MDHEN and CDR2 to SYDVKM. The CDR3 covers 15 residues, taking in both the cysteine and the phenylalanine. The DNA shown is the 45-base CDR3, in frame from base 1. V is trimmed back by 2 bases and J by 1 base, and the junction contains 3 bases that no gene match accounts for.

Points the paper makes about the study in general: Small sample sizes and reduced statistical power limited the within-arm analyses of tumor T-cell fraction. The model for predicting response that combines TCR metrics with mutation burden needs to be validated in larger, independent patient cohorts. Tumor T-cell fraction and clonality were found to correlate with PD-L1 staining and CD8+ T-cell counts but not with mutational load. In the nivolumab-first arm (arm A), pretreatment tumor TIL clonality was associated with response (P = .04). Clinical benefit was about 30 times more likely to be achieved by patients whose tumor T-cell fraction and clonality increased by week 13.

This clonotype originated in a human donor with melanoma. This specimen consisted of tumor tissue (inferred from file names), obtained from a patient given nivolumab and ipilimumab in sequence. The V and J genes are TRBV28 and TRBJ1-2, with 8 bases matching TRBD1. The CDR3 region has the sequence CASSLQGAFNYGYTF. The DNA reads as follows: TGTGCCAGCAGTTTACAGGGGGCCTTTAACTATGGCTACACCTTC.